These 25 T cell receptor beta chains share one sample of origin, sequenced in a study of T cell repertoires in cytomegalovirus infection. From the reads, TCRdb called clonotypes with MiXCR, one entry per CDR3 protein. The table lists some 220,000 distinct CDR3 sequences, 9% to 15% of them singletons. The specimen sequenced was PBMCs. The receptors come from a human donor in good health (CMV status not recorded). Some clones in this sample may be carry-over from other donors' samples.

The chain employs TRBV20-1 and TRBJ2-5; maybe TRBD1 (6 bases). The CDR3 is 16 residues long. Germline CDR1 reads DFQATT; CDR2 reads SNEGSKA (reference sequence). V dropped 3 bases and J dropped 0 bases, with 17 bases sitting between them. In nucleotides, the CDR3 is TGCAGTGCTAGGTCCCTAGGGGGAGCGTACCAAGAGACCCAGTACTTC. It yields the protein CSARSLGGAYQETQYF.

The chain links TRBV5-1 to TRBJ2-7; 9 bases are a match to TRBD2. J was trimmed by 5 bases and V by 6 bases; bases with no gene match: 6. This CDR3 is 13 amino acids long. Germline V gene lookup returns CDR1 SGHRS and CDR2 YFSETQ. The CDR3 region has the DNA TGCGCCAGCATGGGACTAGCCCAGAACGAGCAGTACTTC. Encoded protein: CASMGLAQNEQYF.

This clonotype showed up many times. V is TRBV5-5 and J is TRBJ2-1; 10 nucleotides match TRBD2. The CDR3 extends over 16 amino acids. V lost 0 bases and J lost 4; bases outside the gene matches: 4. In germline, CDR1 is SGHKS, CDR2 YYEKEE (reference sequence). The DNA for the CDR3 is TGTGCCAGCAGCTTGGCCTGGACTAGCGGATACAATGAGCAGTTCTTC. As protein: CASSLAWTSGYNEQFF.

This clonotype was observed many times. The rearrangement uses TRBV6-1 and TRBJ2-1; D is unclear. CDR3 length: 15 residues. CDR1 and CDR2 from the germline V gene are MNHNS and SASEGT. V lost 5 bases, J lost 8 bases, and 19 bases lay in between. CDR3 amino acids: CASSSTLGPVDEQFF. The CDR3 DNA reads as TGTGCCAGCAGTTCCACCCTAGGACCGGTCGATGAGCAGTTCTTC.

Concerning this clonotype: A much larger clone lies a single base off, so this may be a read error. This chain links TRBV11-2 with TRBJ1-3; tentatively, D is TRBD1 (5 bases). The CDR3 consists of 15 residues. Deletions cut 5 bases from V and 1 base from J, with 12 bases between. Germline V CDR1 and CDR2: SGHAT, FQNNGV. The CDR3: CASSISGGSGNTIYF. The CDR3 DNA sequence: TGTGCCAGCAGCATCTCCGGGGGATCTGGAAACACCATATATTTT. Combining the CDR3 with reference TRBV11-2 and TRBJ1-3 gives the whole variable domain EAGVAQSPRYKIIEKRQSVAFWCNPISGHATLYWYQQILGQGPKLLIQFQNNGVVDDSQLPKDRFSAERLKGVDSTLKIQPAKLEDSAVYLCASSISGGSGNTIYFGEGSWLTVV.

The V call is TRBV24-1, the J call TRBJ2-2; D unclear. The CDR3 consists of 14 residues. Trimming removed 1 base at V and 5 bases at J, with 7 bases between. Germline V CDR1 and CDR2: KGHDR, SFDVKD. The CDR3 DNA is TGTGCCACCAGTGATTTCCCTTCGACCGGGGAGCTGTTTTTT. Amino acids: CATSDFPSTGELFF.

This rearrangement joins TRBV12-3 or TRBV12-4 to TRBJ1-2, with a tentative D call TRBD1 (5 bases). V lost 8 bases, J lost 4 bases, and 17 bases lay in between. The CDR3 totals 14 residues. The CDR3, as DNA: TGTGCCAGCGGGGATCAGGGTTTTGGCTATGGCTACACCTTC. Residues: CASGDQGFGYGYTF.

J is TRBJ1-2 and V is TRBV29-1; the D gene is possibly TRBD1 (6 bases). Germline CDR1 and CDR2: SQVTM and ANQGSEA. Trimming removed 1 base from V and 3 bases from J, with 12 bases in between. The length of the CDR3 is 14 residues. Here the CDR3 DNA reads TGCAGCGTTGAAGGCCTTCACAGGGACTATGGCTACACCTTC. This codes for CSVEGLHRDYGYTF.

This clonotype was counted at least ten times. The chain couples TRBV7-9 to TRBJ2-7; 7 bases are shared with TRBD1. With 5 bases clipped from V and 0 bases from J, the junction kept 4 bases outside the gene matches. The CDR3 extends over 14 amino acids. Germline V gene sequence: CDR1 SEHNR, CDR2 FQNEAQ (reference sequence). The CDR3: CASSAGTVSYEQYF. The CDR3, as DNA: TGTGCCAGCAGCGCCGGGACAGTCTCCTACGAGCAGTACTTC.

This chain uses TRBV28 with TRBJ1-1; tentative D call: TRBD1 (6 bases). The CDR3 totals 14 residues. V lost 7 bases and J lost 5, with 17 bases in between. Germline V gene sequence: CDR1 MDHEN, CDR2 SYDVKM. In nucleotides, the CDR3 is TGTGCCAGCACCCTGGAAGGGGGAAAAACTGAAGCTTTCTTT. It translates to CASTLEGGKTEAFF.

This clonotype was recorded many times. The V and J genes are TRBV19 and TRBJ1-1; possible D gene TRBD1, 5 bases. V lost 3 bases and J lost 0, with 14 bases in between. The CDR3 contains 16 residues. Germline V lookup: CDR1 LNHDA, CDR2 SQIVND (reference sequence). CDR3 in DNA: TGTGCCAGTAGTATCCGGAACAGGAGAATGAACACTGAAGCTTTCTTT. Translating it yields CASSIRNRRMNTEAFF. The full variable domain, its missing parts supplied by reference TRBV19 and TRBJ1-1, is DGGITQSPKYLFRKEGQNVTLSCEQNLNHDAMYWYRQDPGQGLRLIYYSQIVNDFQKGDIAEGYSVSREKKESFPLTVTSAQKNPTAFYLCASSIRNRRMNTEAFFGQGTRLTVV.

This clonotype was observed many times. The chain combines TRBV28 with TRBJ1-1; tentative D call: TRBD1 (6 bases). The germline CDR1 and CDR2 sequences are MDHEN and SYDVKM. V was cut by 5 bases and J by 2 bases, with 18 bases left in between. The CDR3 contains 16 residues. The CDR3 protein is CASSLPDSRPNTEAFF. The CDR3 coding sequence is TGTGCCAGCAGTCTGCCGGACAGCCGGCCTAACACTGAAGCTTTCTTT.

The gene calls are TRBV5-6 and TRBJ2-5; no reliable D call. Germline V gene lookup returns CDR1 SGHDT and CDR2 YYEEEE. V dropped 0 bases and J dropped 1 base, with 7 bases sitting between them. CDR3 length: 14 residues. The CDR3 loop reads CASSLEAIQETQYF. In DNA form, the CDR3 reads TGTGCCAGCAGCTTGGAGGCCATCCAAGAGACCCAGTACTTC.

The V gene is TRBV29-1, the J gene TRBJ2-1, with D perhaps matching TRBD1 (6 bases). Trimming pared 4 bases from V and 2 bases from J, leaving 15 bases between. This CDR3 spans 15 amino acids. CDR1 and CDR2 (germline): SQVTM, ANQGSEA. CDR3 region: CSVAWVRGPYNEQFF. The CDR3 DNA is TGCAGCGTTGCCTGGGTCAGGGGACCCTACAATGAGCAGTTCTTC.

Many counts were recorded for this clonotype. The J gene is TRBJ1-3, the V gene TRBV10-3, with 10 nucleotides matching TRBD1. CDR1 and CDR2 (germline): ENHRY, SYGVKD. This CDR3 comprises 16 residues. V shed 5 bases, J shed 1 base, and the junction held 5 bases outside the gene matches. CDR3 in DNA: TGTGCCATCAGTTTGACAGGGGGCGCGTCTGGAAACACCATATATTTT. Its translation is CAISLTGGASGNTIYF.

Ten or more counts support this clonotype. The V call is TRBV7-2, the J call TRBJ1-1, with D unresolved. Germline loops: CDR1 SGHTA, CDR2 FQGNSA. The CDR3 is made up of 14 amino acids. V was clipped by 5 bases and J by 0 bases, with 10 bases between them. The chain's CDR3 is CASSLGFMNTEAFF. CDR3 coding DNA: TGTGCCAGCAGCCTAGGGTTCATGAACACTGAAGCTTTCTTT.

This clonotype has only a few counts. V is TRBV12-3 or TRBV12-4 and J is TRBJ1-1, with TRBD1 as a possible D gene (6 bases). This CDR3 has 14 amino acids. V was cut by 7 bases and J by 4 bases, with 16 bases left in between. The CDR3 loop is CASTLDRLGTEAFF. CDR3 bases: TGTGCCAGCACGTTAGACAGGTTAGGCACTGAAGCTTTCTTT.

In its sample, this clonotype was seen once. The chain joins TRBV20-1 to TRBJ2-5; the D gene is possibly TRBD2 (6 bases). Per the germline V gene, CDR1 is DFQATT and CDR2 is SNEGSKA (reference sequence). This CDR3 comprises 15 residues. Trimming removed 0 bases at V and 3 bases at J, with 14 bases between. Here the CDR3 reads CSARDSASAEETQYF. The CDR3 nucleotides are TGCAGTGCTAGAGATAGCGCTAGCGCTGAAGAGACCCAGTACTTC.

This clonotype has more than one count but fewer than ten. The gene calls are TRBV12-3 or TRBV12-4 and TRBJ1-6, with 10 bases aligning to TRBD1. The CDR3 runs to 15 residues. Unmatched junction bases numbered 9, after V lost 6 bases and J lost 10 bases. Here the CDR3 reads CASSQRTGGGSPLHF. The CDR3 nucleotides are TGTGCCAGCAGCCAAAGGACAGGGGGAGGGTCACCCCTCCACTTT.

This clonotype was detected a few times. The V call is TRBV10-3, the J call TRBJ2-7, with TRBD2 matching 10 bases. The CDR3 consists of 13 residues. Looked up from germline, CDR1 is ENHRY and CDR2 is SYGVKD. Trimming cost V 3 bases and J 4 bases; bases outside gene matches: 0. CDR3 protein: CAISDSGRYEQYF. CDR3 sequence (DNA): TGTGCCATCAGTGATAGCGGGAGGTACGAGCAGTACTTC.

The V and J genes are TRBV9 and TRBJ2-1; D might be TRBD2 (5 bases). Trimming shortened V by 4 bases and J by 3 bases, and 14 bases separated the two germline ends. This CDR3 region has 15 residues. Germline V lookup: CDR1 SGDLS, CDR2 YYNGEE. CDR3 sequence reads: CASSPSSGGYNEQFF. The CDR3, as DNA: TGTGCCAGCAGCCCAAGCAGCGGCGGCTACAATGAGCAGTTCTTC.

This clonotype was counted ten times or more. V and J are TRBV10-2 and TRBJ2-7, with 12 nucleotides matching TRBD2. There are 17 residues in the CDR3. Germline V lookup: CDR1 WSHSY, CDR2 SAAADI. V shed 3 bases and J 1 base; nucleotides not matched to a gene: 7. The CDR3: CASSDPRLAGDSYEQYF. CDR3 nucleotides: TGCGCCAGCAGTGATCCCAGACTAGCGGGGGATTCCTACGAGCAGTACTTC.

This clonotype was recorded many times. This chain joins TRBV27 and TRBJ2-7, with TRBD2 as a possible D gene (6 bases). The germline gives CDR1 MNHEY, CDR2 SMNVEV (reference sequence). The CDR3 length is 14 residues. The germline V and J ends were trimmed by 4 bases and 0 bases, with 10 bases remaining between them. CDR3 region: CASSWTISSYEQYF. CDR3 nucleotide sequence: TGTGCCAGCAGTTGGACTATATCCTCCTACGAGCAGTACTTC.

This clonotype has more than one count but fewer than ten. The CDR3 region is CASSQRTTADTQYF. DNA of the CDR3: TGCGCCAGCAGCCAAAGGACAACGGCAGATACGCAGTATTTT. This chain connects TRBV4-3 to TRBJ2-3; D is perhaps TRBD1 (5 bases). V was pared by 2 bases and J by 4 bases, with 10 bases between. This CDR3 is 14 amino acids long. The germline V gene has CDR1 LGHNA and CDR2 YSLEER.

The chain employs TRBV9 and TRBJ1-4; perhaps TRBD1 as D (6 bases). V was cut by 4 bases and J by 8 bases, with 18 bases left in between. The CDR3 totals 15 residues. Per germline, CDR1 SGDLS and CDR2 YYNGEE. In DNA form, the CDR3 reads TGTGCCAGCAGCCCTCGGGACAACTGGAGGGAAAAACTGTTTTTT. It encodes CASSPRDNWREKLFF. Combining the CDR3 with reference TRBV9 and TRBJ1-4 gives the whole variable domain DSGVTQTPKHLITATGQRVTLRCSPRSGDLSVYWYQQSLDQGLQFLIQYYNGEERAKGNILERFSAQQFPDLHSELNLSSLELGDSALYFCASSPRDNWREKLFFGSGTQLSVL.